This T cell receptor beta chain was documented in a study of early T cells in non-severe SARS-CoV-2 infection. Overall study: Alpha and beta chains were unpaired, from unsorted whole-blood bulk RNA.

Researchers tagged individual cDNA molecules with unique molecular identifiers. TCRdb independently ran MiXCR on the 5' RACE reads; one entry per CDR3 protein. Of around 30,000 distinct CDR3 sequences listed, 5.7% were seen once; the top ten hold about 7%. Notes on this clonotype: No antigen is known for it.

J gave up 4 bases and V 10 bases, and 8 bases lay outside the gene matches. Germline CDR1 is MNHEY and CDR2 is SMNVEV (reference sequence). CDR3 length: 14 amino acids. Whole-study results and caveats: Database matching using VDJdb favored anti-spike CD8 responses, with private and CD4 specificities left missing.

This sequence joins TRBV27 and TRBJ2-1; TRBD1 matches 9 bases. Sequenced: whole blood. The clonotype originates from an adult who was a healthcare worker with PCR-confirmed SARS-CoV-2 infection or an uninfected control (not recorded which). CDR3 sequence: CATVVGTGYNEQFF. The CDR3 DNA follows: TGTGCCACCGTGGTAGGGACAGGGTACAATGAGCAGTTCTTC.